The sequence of this T cell receptor beta chain was determined in a study of cytomegalovirus exposure and HLA in healthy donors. Findings of the study overall: Donors were assumed by presence/absence analyses to have roughly uniform sequencing depth. Most CMV-associated TCR beta chains appeared HLA-restricted in a later analysis. In a later analysis, at a false discovery rate of 0.05, over 15,000 TCR beta sequences were associated with HLA alleles.

The CDR3 contains 15 residues. Trimming took 0 bases from V and 3 from J, leaving 8 bases between them. The germline CDR1 and CDR2 sequences are LGHNA and YNFKEQ. In regard to this clone: Its specificity is unknown.

The PCR was carried out with 60 Vbeta primers and 13 Jbeta primers. Generated by immunoSEQ multiplex PCR, the TCRdb table keeps only in-frame clones and is missing some. The table lists 150,000 or so clones, around 81% of them singletons. The chain joins TRBV4-2 to TRBJ2-2; TRBD2 is a possible D gene (6 bases). The receptor's source is a woman between 18 and 30 years old in good health and CMV-seropositive. Sequences were obtained from PBMCs. CDR3 bases: TGTGCCAGCAGCCAAGAGCGGGGCCACACCGGGGAGCTGTTTTTT. Amino acid sequence: CASSQERGHTGELFF.